Each of the 6 T cell receptor beta chains below was sequenced from the same sample in a study of OX40 agonist ivuxolimab in advanced cancers. Produced via immunoSEQ multiplex PCR; TCRdb's table is partial and in-frame only. The table includes about 58,000 clones, 70% to 85% detected once. The input for sequencing was CD4+ or CD8+ T cells sorted from blood, taken in a trial of the OX40 agonist ivuxolimab. The receptor set was obtained from an adult with an advanced solid tumor such as melanoma, head and neck, liver or kidney cancer.

The V call is TRBV28, the J call TRBJ1-3; D not certain. Germline CDR1 MDHEN, CDR2 SYDVKM. Trimming removed 8 bases at V and 14 bases at J, with 19 bases between. The CDR3 is 12 amino acids. CDR3 bases: TGTGCCAGCTCCCCGCGCGGACGGCAAGTATATTTT. Amino acid sequence: CASSPRGRQVYF.

The rearrangement joins TRBV6-5 to TRBJ2-3, with D unresolved. From germline, CDR1 is MNHEY and CDR2 SVGAGI. The germline V and J ends were trimmed by 4 bases and 0 bases, with 5 bases remaining between them. The CDR3 has 13 residues. The CDR3 region is CASSLDSTDTQYF. The CDR3 DNA reads TGTGCCAGCAGTTTGGACAGCACAGATACGCAGTATTTT.

The gene calls are TRBV29-1 and TRBJ1-1; possible D gene TRBD1, 6 bases. Trimming shortened V by 7 bases and J by 4 bases, and 16 bases separated the two germline ends. CDR3 length: 13 amino acids. Germline CDR1 reads SQVTM; CDR2 reads ANQGSEA. The CDR3 DNA follows: TGCAGCGGAAGAGGACAGCTGAGCACTGAAGCTTTCTTT. It yields the protein CSGRGQLSTEAFF.

The rearrangement links TRBV11-2 to TRBJ1-1; 7 bases map to TRBD1. The length of the CDR3 is 16 residues. V lost 5 bases and J lost 4; bases outside the gene matches: 13. Germline V gene lookup returns CDR1 SGHAT and CDR2 FQNNGV. The CDR3 sequence: CASSLMRGQGATEAFF. The DNA for the CDR3 is TGTGCCAGCAGCCTGATGAGGGGGCAAGGAGCCACTGAAGCTTTCTTT.

CDR3 protein: CASSQDTEAFF. The CDR3 nucleotides are TGTGCCAGCAGCCAGGATACTGAAGCTTTCTTT. V usage is TRBV14 and J usage is TRBJ1-1; no firm D call. Deletions cut 3 bases from V and 5 bases from J, with 4 bases between. The CDR3 sequence is 11 residues long. In germline, CDR1 is SGHDN, CDR2 FVKESK. The full variable domain, in which reference TRBV14 and TRBJ1-1 provide the parts outside the CDR3, is EAGVTQFPSHSVIEKGQTVTLRCDPISGHDNLYWYRRVMGKEIKFLLHFVKESKQDESGMPNNRFLAERTGGTYSTLKVQPAELEDSGVYFCASSQDTEAFFGQGTRLTVV.

About this clone: An end of the junction does not agree with germline; a read error may underlie this. The genes are TRBV4-2 and TRBJ2-3, with 8 bases matching TRBD2. Germline-derived CDR1 and CDR2 are LGHNA and YNFKEQ. There are 13 residues in the CDR3. The CDR3 protein is CASSQGRGGGSDF. The CDR3, as DNA: TGTGCCAGCAGCCAAGGTCGAGGCGGGGGGTCAGATTTT.